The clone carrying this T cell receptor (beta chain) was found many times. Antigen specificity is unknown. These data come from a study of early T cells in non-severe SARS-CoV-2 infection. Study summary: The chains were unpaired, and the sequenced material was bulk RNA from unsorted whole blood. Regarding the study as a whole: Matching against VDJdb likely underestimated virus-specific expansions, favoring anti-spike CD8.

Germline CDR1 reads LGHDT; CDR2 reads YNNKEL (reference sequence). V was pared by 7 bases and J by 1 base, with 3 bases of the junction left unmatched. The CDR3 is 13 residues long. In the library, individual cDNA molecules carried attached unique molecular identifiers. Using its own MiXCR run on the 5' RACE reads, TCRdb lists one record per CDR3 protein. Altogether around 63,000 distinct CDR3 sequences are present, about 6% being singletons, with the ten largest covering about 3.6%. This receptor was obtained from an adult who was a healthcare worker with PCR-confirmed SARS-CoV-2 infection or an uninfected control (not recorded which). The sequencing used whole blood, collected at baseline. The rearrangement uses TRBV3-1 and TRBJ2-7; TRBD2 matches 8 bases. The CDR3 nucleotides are TGTGCCAGCACCGTAGCGGGATCCTACGAGCAGTACTTC. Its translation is CASTVAGSYEQYF.